A single T cell receptor beta chain is shown here with its context. Some clones are missing from TCRdb's copy, which holds only in-frame ones; the method was immunoSEQ multiplex PCR. The sample yields 200,000 or so clones, roughly 76% seen once. CDR3 size: 14 residues. Germline CDR1 MNHEY, CDR2 SVGAGI. V trimming: 2 bases; J trimming: 5 bases; junction bases outside the gene matches: 6. This sample was included in a study of blood T cell repertoires in COVID-19. The source material was peripheral blood. The sequence was collected from a human donor in a cohort sampled during active COVID-19. This sequence joins TRBV6-5 and TRBJ2-7, with TRBD1 matching over 7 bases. The CDR3, as DNA: TGTGCCAGCAGTTACAGGCGTCAGGGGGACGAGCAGTACTTC. As protein: CASSYRRQGDEQYF.